This TCR beta chain comes out of a study of human T cells and chemical hapten exposure. The time point denotes: patch test 1, 2 weeks after DPC sensitization. Treatment of the sample: therapeutic diphenylcyclopropenone sensitization with weekly scalp DPC. Venepuncture was done earlier than the placement of each patch test. The authors' total RNA extraction used unfractionated whole blood. Concerning this clonotype itself: The antigen is unknown. Sequence at one end of the junction differs from germline and may be a read error.

General study findings and limits: Patch test score rose with PT1 expanded TCRs, significant at 8, 16, 32, not 4.

The CDR3 is made up of 14 amino acids. CDR1 and CDR2 from the germline V gene are SGHTA and FQGNSA. TCRdb analysed the RACE reads with MiXCR anew, one entry per CDR3 protein. This sample yields about 110,000 distinct CDR3 sequences, of which roughly 11% are seen a single time; 3% to 4.5% belongs to the top ten. The V call is TRBV7-2, the J call TRBJ2-5; D perhaps matches TRBD2 (5 bases). The clonotype was recovered from a woman aged 40 to 49 with alopecia areata. Some clones in this sample may be carry-over from other donors' samples. The material was whole blood, obtained in connection with sensitization to the hapten diphenylcyclopropenone (DPC). Here the CDR3 reads CASSHDPLISSGFF. In DNA, the CDR3 is TGTGCCAGCAGCCACGACCCCCTCATTTCGTCGGGGTTCTTC.